This T cell receptor (beta chain) was sequenced for a study of neoadjuvant nivolumab and ipilimumab in lung cancer. General study results and limits: Resected-tumor TCR richness correlated positively with pretherapy blood richness. From pretherapy to surgery, tumor richness and clonality rose with dual therapy.

Points on this clone: The target antigen is unknown.

V lost 1 base to trimming and J lost 4 bases, with 5 bases between them. CDR3 length equals 14 residues. Germline CDR1 reads SGHAT; CDR2 reads FQNNGV. Repertoires were generated with immunoSEQ multiplex PCR, while TCRdb's copy carries only in-frame clones and drops some. The table lists about 19,000 clones, around 87% of them singletons. The chain has TRBV11-2 and TRBJ2-6; D is unresolved. The sequence was obtained from an adult with non-small cell lung cancer. Sample: peripheral blood, taken before neoadjuvant nivolumab, alone or with ipilimumab. The CDR3 spells CASSLALGANVLTF. CDR3 bases: TGTGCCAGCAGCTTAGCTCTCGGGGCCAACGTCCTGACTTTC.